This TCR beta chain appears in the sequencing data of a study of T-cell reconstitution after alpha-beta-depleted transplantation in children. The germline gives CDR1 SEHNR, CDR2 FQNEAQ (reference sequence). The CDR3 is 15 residues long. The V gene lost 2 bases and the J gene lost 1 base, with 10 bases spanning the gap. The TCRbeta library was prepared with unique molecular identifiers. TCRdb processed the PCR reads anew with MiXCR; each CDR3 protein has one entry. The sample lists hundreds of thousands of distinct CDR3 sequences, roughly 17% occurring once. Only a few counts were recorded for this clonotype.

This chain links TRBV7-9 with TRBJ2-3; D may be TRBD1 (5 bases). The sequence derives from a human donor who donated a stem cell graft to a child with acute myeloid leukemia. The sample here was PBMCs from the stem cell graft donor, taken from the stem cell graft. CDR3 in amino acids: CASSLTDSGTDTQYF. The DNA of the CDR3 is TGTGCCAGCAGCTTAACAGACAGCGGCACAGATACGCAGTATTTT.